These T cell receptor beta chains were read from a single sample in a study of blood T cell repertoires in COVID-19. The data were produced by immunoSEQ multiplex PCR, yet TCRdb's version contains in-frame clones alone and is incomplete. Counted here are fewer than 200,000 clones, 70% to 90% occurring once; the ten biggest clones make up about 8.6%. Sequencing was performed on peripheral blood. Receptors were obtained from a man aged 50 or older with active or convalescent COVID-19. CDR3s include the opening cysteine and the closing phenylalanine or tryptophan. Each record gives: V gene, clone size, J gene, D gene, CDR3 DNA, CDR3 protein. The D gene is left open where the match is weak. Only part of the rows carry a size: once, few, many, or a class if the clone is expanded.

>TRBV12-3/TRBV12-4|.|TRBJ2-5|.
TGTGCCAGCAAGGGGGAGACCCAGTACTTC
CASKGETQYF
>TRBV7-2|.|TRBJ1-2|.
TGTGCCAGCAGCTCACAGGCTGCACATGGCTACACCTTC
CASSSQAAHGYTF
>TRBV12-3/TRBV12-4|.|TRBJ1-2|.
TGTGCCAGCAGTTTTTTTGACTCGCCGGGCTACACCTTC
CASSFFDSPGYTF
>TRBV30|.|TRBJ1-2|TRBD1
TGTGCCTGGAGAAGGGACAGGGTGAGTGGCTACACCTTC
CAWRRDRVSGYTF
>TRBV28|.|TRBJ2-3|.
TGTGCCAGCAGCCCCTACGGAGCCACAGATACGCAGTATTTT
CASSPYGATDTQYF
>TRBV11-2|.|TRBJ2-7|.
TGTGCCAGCAGCTTAGTTGGCAGTGCCGAGCAGTACTTC
CASSLVGSAEQYF
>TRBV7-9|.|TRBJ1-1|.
TGTGCCAGCAGCACCGGACACTTGAACACTGAAGCTTTCTTT
CASSTGHLNTEAFF
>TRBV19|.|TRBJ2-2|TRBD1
TGTGCCAGTAGTATTCGGGGACAGGGGATCGGGGAGCTGTTTTTT
CASSIRGQGIGELFF
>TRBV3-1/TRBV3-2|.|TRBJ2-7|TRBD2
TGTGCCAGCAGCCAGGCTAGCGGGAGGAACGAGCAGTACTTC
CASSQASGRNEQYF
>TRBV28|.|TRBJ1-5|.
TGTGCCAGCAGCTTTGGACGGGATAGCAATCAGCCCCAGCATTTT
CASSFGRDSNQPQHF
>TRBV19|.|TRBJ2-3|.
TGTGCCAGTAGTATATTATCGACGGGAGATACGCAGTATTTT
CASSILSTGDTQYF
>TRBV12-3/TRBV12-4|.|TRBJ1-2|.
TGTGCCAGCAGTCCGGACGCGGGCTATGGCTACACCTTC
CASSPDAGYGYTF
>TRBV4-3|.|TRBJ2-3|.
TGCGCCAGCAGCCAGACAATTACTAGCACAGATACGCAGTATTTT
CASSQTITSTDTQYF
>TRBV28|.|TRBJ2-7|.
TGTGCCAGCAGTTCGCCGGGTGCGGTCTCCTACGAGCAGTACTTC
CASSSPGAVSYEQYF
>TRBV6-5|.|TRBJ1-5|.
TGTGCCAGTCGACCGGAGGCCATACAGCCCCAGCATTTT
CASRPEAIQPQHF
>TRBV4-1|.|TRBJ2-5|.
TGCGCCAGCAGCCCAGAAGGCGGGCTTAGAGAGACCCAGTACTTC
CASSPEGGLRETQYF
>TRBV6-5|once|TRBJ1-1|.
TGTGCCAGCAGTTACGCGACTCTGGGGCCCACTGAAGCTTTCTTT
CASSYATLGPTEAFF
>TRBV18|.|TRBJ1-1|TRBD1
TGTGCCAGCGCGACAGGGTCCACGAACACTGAAGCTTTCTTT
CASATGSTNTEAFF
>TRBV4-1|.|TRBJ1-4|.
TGCGCCAGCAGCCAAGGTGTGTACAGCACCAATGAAAAACTGTTTTTT
CASSQGVYSTNEKLFF
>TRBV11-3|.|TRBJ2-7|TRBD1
TGTGCCAGCAGCGCCAGCTATACAGGGGCCCCCTACGAGCAGTACTTC
CASSASYTGAPYEQYF
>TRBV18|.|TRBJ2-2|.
TGTGCCAGCTCACCACCCGGGACACTCACCGGGGAGCTGTTTTTT
CASSPPGTLTGELFF
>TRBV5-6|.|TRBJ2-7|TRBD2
TGTGCCAGCAGCTTGGTCGGCGGGAGTAGTTCCTACGAGCAGTACTTC
CASSLVGGSSSYEQYF
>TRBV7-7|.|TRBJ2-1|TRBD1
TGTGCCAGCAGCCTGGGACAGACCAATGAGCAGTTCTTC
CASSLGQTNEQFF
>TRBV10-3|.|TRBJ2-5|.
TGTGCCATCAGTGAGTCGTCATCGGGGGAGACCCAGTACTTC
CAISESSSGETQYF
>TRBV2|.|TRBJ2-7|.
TGTGCCAGCAGTGAACAAGGGGCGAAGAACGAGCAGTACTTC
CASSEQGAKNEQYF
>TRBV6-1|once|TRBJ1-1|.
TGTGCCAGCAGTGAAGAGGATGGGGGGGCGAACACTGAAGCTTTCTTT
CASSEEDGGANTEAFF
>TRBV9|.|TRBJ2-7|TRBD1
TGTGCCAGCAGCGGAGAGGGGACAGGGGGACACGAGCAGTACTTC
CASSGEGTGGHEQYF
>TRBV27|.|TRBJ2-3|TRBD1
TGTGCCAGCAGTATAGACAGGGCCCCAGATACGCAGTATTTT
CASSIDRAPDTQYF
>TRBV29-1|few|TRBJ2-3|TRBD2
TGCAGCGTTGGCGGGGGTCTCCCAGATACGCAGTATTTT
CSVGGGLPDTQYF
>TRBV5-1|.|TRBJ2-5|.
TGCGCCAGCGCGGAGGAGGAGACCCAGTACTTC
CASAEEETQYF
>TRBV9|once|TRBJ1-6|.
TGTGCCAGCAATCCAGGCGGCGGGTTATCACCCCTCCACTTT
CASNPGGGLSPLHF
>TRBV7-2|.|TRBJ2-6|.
TGTGCCAGCAGCGGGGGGACAGCCGGCTCTGGGGCCAACGTCCTGACTTTC
CASSGGTAGSGANVLTF
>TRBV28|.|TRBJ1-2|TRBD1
TGTGCCAGCAGCACGACAGGGGGCGGTGGCTACACCTTC
CASSTTGGGGYTF
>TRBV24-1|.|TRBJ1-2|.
TGTGCCACCAGTGATTTGAAACAGGGTCTGGGCGGCTACACCTTC
CATSDLKQGLGGYTF
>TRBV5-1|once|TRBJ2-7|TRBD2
TGCGCCAGCAGCTTGGGGCACGGGGGGGATCACGAGCAGTACTTC
CASSLGHGGDHEQYF
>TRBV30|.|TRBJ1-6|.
TGTGCCTGGACCCCGCAGGGCCCTAATAATTCACCCCTCCACTTT
CAWTPQGPNNSPLHF
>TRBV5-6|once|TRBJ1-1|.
TGTGCCAGCAGCTTTTTGGCGGAGAACACTGAAGCTTTCTTT
CASSFLAENTEAFF
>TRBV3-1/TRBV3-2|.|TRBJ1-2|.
TGTGCCAGCAGCACTGGCACAGTGAGTTATGGCTACACCTTC
CASSTGTVSYGYTF
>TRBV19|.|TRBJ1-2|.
TGTGCCAGTAGTATCGGTAAGATGAACTATGGCTACACCTTC
CASSIGKMNYGYTF
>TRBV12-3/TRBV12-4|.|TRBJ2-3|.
TGTGCCAGCAGTTTAGAGATAGCAGATACGCAGTATTTT
CASSLEIADTQYF
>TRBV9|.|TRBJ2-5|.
TGTGCCAGCAGCGAAACAGGGAAAGAGACCCAGTACTTC
CASSETGKETQYF
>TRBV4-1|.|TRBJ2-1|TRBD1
TGCGCCAGCAGCTCCTACCAACAGGGGGGCTCCTACAATGAGCAGTTCTTC
CASSSYQQGGSYNEQFF
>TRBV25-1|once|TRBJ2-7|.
TGTGCCAGCAGTCCGCCTAGTGAGTACTTC
CASSPPSEYF
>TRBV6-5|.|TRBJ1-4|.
TGTGCCAGCAGCGCTTTAGGCGACTATAATGAAAAACTGTTTTTT
CASSALGDYNEKLFF